These 26 T cell receptor beta chains came from one sample sequenced in a study of T cell repertoires in cytomegalovirus infection (dated 2019 in TCRdb). The sequencer listed for this sample is Illumina HiSeq 1500. Using fastp at Q25 and MiXCR, TCRdb reprocessed the public reads and kept productive beta chains. Rows are combined by CDR3 protein, so each entry shows the most common genes and DNA. In this sample the table shows 250,000 or so distinct CDR3 sequences, about a sixth of which occur a single time. More than 45% of the sample rests with the top ten. The sample taken for sequencing was CD8+ T cells from PBMCs. The receptors here all came from a human donor in good health (CMV status not recorded). Some clones in this sample may be carry-over from other donors' samples.

The chain couples TRBV20-1 to TRBJ2-1; 11 nucleotides match TRBD2. In germline, CDR1 is DFQATT, CDR2 SNEGSKA (reference sequence). The CDR3 spans 15 residues. V lost 5 bases, J lost 4 bases, and 7 bases stayed unmatched. The chain's CDR3 is CSAGTLAGAYNEQFF. The CDR3 region has the DNA TGCAGTGCTGGTACACTAGCGGGGGCGTACAATGAGCAGTTCTTC.

This clonotype was observed a few times. This chain connects TRBV11-2 to TRBJ2-5; 7 bases agree with TRBD1. The CDR3 runs to 14 residues. CDR1 and CDR2 (germline): SGHAT, FQNNGV. Losses at the gene ends were 5 bases for V and 1 base for J; bases not matched to a gene: 4. The CDR3 is CASSPTGAQETQYF. In nucleotides, the CDR3 is TGTGCCAGCAGCCCCACAGGGGCCCAAGAGACCCAGTACTTC.

This chain joins TRBV12-3 or TRBV12-4 and TRBJ1-5; 8 bases agree with TRBD1. The CDR3 loop spans 15 amino acids. J gave up 6 bases and V 4 bases, and 8 bases lay outside the gene matches. CDR3 in amino acids: CASSSDDRGGQPQHF. CDR3 bases: TGTGCCAGCAGTTCCGATGACAGGGGAGGTCAGCCCCAGCATTTT.

The rearrangement uses TRBV7-9 and TRBJ2-7, with 7 bases lining up with TRBD1. With 5 bases clipped from V and 6 bases from J, the junction kept 4 bases outside the gene matches. CDR1 and CDR2 (germline): SEHNR, FQNEAQ (reference sequence). CDR3 length: 12 amino acids. CDR3 loop: CASSAAGGEQYF. The CDR3 coding sequence is TGTGCCAGCAGCGCTGCAGGGGGCGAGCAGTACTTC. Full variable domain (remainder filled in from reference TRBV7-9 and TRBJ2-7): DTGVSQNPRHKITKRGQNVTFRCDPISEHNRLYWYRQTLGQGPEFLTYFQNEAQLEKSRLLSDRFSAERPKGSFSTLEIQRTEQGDSAMYLCASSAAGGEQYFGPGTRLTVT.

This clonotype was counted many times. The V and J genes are TRBV14 and TRBJ2-1; D is perhaps TRBD2 (6 bases). Germline CDR1 reads SGHDN; CDR2 reads FVKESK. The CDR3 sequence is 15 residues long. The V gene lost 2 bases and the J gene lost 3 bases, with 11 bases spanning the gap. CDR3 nucleotide sequence: TGTGCCAGCAGCCAATCTTTAGCGGACTACAATGAGCAGTTCTTC. It translates to CASSQSLADYNEQFF.

This clonotype has only a few counts. The V call is TRBV4-2, the J call TRBJ1-2; D remains unclear. The CDR3 loop spans 15 amino acids. Germline assignment: CDR1 LGHNA and CDR2 YNFKEQ. Trimming removed 4 bases at V and 3 bases at J, with 15 bases between. CDR3 loop: CASSPDGLGDYGYTF. The CDR3 DNA reads as TGTGCCAGCAGCCCCGATGGGCTGGGAGACTATGGCTACACCTTC.

This clonotype was seen a handful of times. This rearrangement joins TRBV6-2 or TRBV6-3 to TRBJ1-1; D is perhaps TRBD1 (5 bases). Germline V gene data show CDR1 as MNHEY and CDR2 as SVGEGT. CDR3 length equals 14 residues. The V and J ends lost 2 bases and 1 base respectively, with 8 bases between them. This CDR3 is CASSYAGRNTEAFF. The CDR3 DNA sequence: TGTGCCAGCAGTTACGCAGGGAGGAACACTGAAGCTTTCTTT.

Concerning this clonotype itself: This may arise from a read error, as a much more abundant clone is one base away. The V and J genes are TRBV9 and TRBJ2-1, with a tentative D call TRBD2 (6 bases). Germline-derived CDR1 and CDR2 are SGDLS and YYNGEE. The CDR3 extends over 13 amino acids. This chain's CDR3 is CASSLTSYNERFF. CDR3 coding DNA: TGTGCCAGCAGCTTGACTAGTTACAATGAGCGGTTCTTC.

The chain carries TRBV7-9 and TRBJ1-4; perhaps TRBD1 as D (5 bases). The V and J ends lost 4 bases and 5 bases respectively, with 14 bases between them. The CDR3 runs 15 residues. Germline CDR1 SEHNR, CDR2 FQNEAQ (reference sequence). The CDR3 loop is CASSSRGRLNEKLFF. The CDR3 DNA reads as TGTGCCAGCAGCTCGAGGGGCCGGTTGAATGAAAAACTGTTTTTT.

The rearrangement links TRBV10-3 to TRBJ2-1; 8 nucleotides agree with TRBD2. V was pared by 4 bases and J by 4 bases, with 3 bases of the junction left unmatched. The CDR3 extends over 14 amino acids. From germline, CDR1 is ENHRY and CDR2 SYGVKD. CDR3 DNA sequence: TGTGCCATCAGTGGCGGGGGGCTATACAATGAGCAGTTCTTC. As protein: CAISGGGLYNEQFF.

At least ten counts were recorded for this clonotype. V is TRBV11-2 and J is TRBJ1-1; D is unresolved. Trimming shortened V by 5 bases and J by 5 bases, and 18 bases separated the two germline ends. Germline V CDR1 and CDR2: SGHAT, FQNNGV. The CDR3 runs 15 residues. The CDR3 region has the DNA TGTGCCAGCAGCGAAAACAGTTACTCGGGGACTGAAGCTTTCTTT. Residues: CASSENSYSGTEAFF.

This clonotype showed up just once. The V call is TRBV27, the J call TRBJ1-4, with D uncertain. Germline CDR1 MNHEY, CDR2 SMNVEV (reference sequence). With 5 bases removed from V and 2 bases from J, the gap between germline ends came to 3 bases. This CDR3 spans 12 amino acids. The CDR3 sequence is CASSTTNEKLFF. As DNA, the CDR3 is TGTGCCAGCAGTACGACTAATGAAAAACTGTTTTTT.

This clonotype was seen at least ten times. The CDR3 spells CASSFRLAGGPISYNEQFF. The DNA of the CDR3 is TGTGCCAGCAGTTTTCGGCTAGCGGGGGGGCCGATCTCATACAATGAGCAGTTCTTC. The chain combines TRBV12-3 or TRBV12-4 with TRBJ2-1; 12 nucleotides match TRBD2. With 3 bases clipped from V and 4 bases from J, the junction kept 13 bases outside the gene matches. This CDR3 contains 19 residues.

Ten or more counts support this clonotype. J is TRBJ2-7 and V is TRBV7-9; perhaps D is TRBD1 or TRBD2 (5 bases each). This CDR3 has 14 amino acids. Trimming stripped 1 base from V and 0 bases from J, with 7 bases between. CDR1 and CDR2 from the germline V gene are SEHNR and FQNEAQ (reference sequence). This chain's CDR3 is CASSLVGGSYEQYF. In DNA, the CDR3 is TGTGCCAGCAGCTTAGTTGGGGGCTCCTACGAGCAGTACTTC. Using reference TRBV7-9 and TRBJ2-7 for the parts outside the CDR3, the full variable domain is DTGVSQNPRHKITKRGQNVTFRCDPISEHNRLYWYRQTLGQGPEFLTYFQNEAQLEKSRLLSDRFSAERPKGSFSTLEIQRTEQGDSAMYLCASSLVGGSYEQYFGPGTRLTVT.

This clonotype occurred many times. This sequence joins TRBV7-2 and TRBJ2-7, with no clear D. Germline V gives CDR1 SGHTA, CDR2 FQGNSA. The CDR3 is 13 amino acids. V was cut by 4 bases and J by 4 bases, with 11 bases left in between. The CDR3 sequence: CASSSPDGYEQYF. The CDR3 DNA is TGTGCCAGCAGCTCCCCTGACGGATACGAGCAGTACTTC.

V gene TRBV14 combines with J gene TRBJ2-7; D is perhaps TRBD2 (6 bases). Between the trimmed V and J ends, which lost 4 bases and 6 bases, there was a span of 13 bases. This CDR3 contains 13 residues. CDR1 and CDR2 (germline): SGHDN, FVKESK. The CDR3 is CASSPLAGGEQYF. As DNA, the CDR3 is TGTGCCAGCAGCCCGCTGGCCGGGGGCGAGCAGTACTTC.

This clonotype was seen a handful of times. The chain carries TRBV6-6 and TRBJ1-1, with 7 bases aligning to TRBD1. Germline V CDR1 and CDR2: MNHNY, SVGAGI (reference sequence). Trimming took 5 bases from V and 6 from J; bases not matched to a gene: 3. The CDR3 spans 12 residues. The DNA for the CDR3 is TGTGCCAGCAGTCCGGACAGGCCTGAAGCTTTCTTT. This codes for CASSPDRPEAFF.

This clonotype has a handful of counts. The chain has TRBV2 and TRBJ2-7; unclear D gene. Germline CDR1 and CDR2: SNHLY and FYNNEI. V lost 6 bases to trimming and J lost 3 bases, with 12 bases between them. The CDR3 runs to 13 residues. The CDR3 sequence is CASRDTGRYEQYF. DNA of the CDR3: TGTGCCAGCAGGGATACGGGCCGCTACGAGCAGTACTTC.

This clonotype was picked up a small number of times. The chain joins TRBV20-1 to TRBJ1-5; a weak D match, TRBD1 (5 bases). The CDR3 has 16 amino acids. V dropped 1 base and J dropped 5 bases, with 18 bases sitting between them. Germline V CDR1 and CDR2: DFQATT, SNEGSKA (reference sequence). CDR3 nucleotides: TGCAGTGCTAGAGGGAAACAAGACAGTTTTCATCAGCCCCAGCATTTT. Protein product: CSARGKQDSFHQPQHF.

This clonotype was seen ten or more times. V usage is TRBV7-9 and J usage is TRBJ1-5; D not certain. The CDR3 length is 12 residues. Per germline, CDR1 SEHNR and CDR2 FQNEAQ (reference sequence). Trimming shortened V by 6 bases and J by 5 bases, and 8 bases separated the two germline ends. For the CDR3, the DNA is TGTGCCAGCAGTTGGAGCGATCAGCCCCAGCATTTT. Its translation is CASSWSDQPQHF.

Many counts were recorded for this clonotype. The gene calls are TRBV4-1 and TRBJ2-7, with TRBD1 matching 9 bases. The germline gives CDR1 MGHRA, CDR2 YSYEKL. The CDR3 extends over 18 amino acids. V dropped 4 bases and J dropped 5; count of bases not matched to a gene: 18. CDR3 region: CASSLHQHAGRQGDEQYF. The CDR3 DNA follows: TGCGCCAGCAGCCTCCATCAGCATGCCGGACGACAGGGGGACGAGCAGTACTTC.

This clonotype was detected ten times or more. This chain joins TRBV7-2 and TRBJ1-1; D might be TRBD1 (5 bases). V lost 1 base to trimming and J lost 8 bases, with 8 bases between them. CDR1 and CDR2 from the germline V gene are SGHTA and FQGNSA. CDR3 length: 12 residues. CDR3 nucleotides: TGTGCCAGCAGCTTAGACAGGCGAGAAGCTTTCTTT. Protein product: CASSLDRREAFF. Full variable domain (rest looked up from reference TRBV7-2 and TRBJ1-1): GAGVSQSPSNKVTEKGKDVELRCDPISGHTALYWYRQSLGQGLEFLIYFQGNSAPDKSGLPSDRFSAERTGGSVSTLTIQRTQQEDSAVYLCASSLDRREAFFGQGTRLTVV.

The J gene is TRBJ2-5, the V gene TRBV20-1; D might be TRBD1 (7 bases). This CDR3 has 16 residues. Trimming took off 0 bases at V and 4 bases at J, with 18 bases between the two ends. Germline loops: CDR1 DFQATT, CDR2 SNEGSKA (reference sequence). CDR3 sequence: CSARDGGRGARETQYF. CDR3 coding DNA: TGCAGTGCTAGAGATGGGGGCAGGGGGGCCCGAGAGACCCAGTACTTC.

The chain is built from TRBV20-1 and TRBJ1-2; a possible D gene is TRBD1 (6 bases). CDR1 is DFQATT, CDR2 SNEGSKA, per germline (reference sequence). The CDR3 runs 17 residues. V was shortened by 2 bases and J by 0 bases, with 19 bases between the two germline ends. The CDR3 loop is CSARPKTGITTNYGYTF. The CDR3 nucleotides read TGCAGTGCTAGACCGAAGACAGGTATTACGACTAACTATGGCTACACCTTC.

The chain uses TRBV28 and TRBJ2-1; D possibly matches TRBD1 or TRBD2 (6 bases each). Looked up from germline, CDR1 is MDHEN and CDR2 is SYDVKM. The CDR3 has 15 amino acids. The ends were cut back, 6 bases at V and 4 bases at J, with 16 bases in the middle. CDR3 DNA sequence: TGTGCCAGCAGGCGGCGGGACACCTTATACAATGAGCAGTTCTTC. Translation gives CASRRRDTLYNEQFF.

This clonotype was detected a few times. This chain links TRBV20-1 with TRBJ2-3; tentatively, D is TRBD2 (7 bases). The CDR3 totals 14 residues. The germline CDR1 and CDR2 sequences are DFQATT and SNEGSKA (reference sequence). Between the trimmed V and J ends, which lost 1 base and 4 bases, there was a span of 12 bases. DNA of the CDR3: TGCAGTGCTAGAGCTGACGGGGGGCCAGATACGCAGTATTTT. Its protein is CSARADGGPDTQYF.